Presented here are 10 T cell receptor beta chains from one specimen sequenced in a study of shared clonotypes between healthy human individuals. The protocol was immunoSEQ multiplex PCR, while the TCRdb copy is restricted to in-frame clones and leaves out a portion. The sample consists of hundreds of thousands of clones, about 92% of them appearing once. CD8 cells classed as naive were CD45RO-negative and positively selected for CCR7, excluding terminally differentiated effector memory CD45RA+ cells. Source material: naive CD8+ T cells sorted from blood. The receptors were sampled from a man aged 25 to 40 in good health.

J is TRBJ2-1 and V is TRBV2; maybe TRBD2 (5 bases). Germline assignment: CDR1 SNHLY and CDR2 FYNNEI. Trimming cost V 4 bases and J 4 bases, with 14 bases left between them. The CDR3 spans 15 residues. CDR3 nucleotides: TGTGCCAGCAGTGGCCAGAGCGGAGAATACAATGAGCAGTTCTTC. This codes for CASSGQSGEYNEQFF. Complete variable domain (other parts from reference TRBV2 and TRBJ2-1): EPEVTQTPSHQVTQMGQEVILRCVPISNHLYFYWYRQILGQKVEFLVSFYNNEISEKSEIFDDQFSVERPDGSNFTLKIRSTKLEDSAMYFCASSGQSGEYNEQFFGPGTRLTVL.

The rearrangement links TRBV11-2 to TRBJ2-2; D unclear. The germline gives CDR1 SGHAT, CDR2 FQNNGV. CDR3 length: 16 residues. Trimming shortened V by 5 bases and J by 0 bases, and 13 bases separated the two germline ends. The CDR3 sequence: CASSQWDTANTGELFF. CDR3 DNA sequence: TGTGCCAGCAGCCAATGGGATACAGCGAACACCGGGGAGCTGTTTTTT. Supplemented by reference TRBV11-2 and TRBJ2-2, the full variable domain reads EAGVAQSPRYKIIEKRQSVAFWCNPISGHATLYWYQQILGQGPKLLIQFQNNGVVDDSQLPKDRFSAERLKGVDSTLKIQPAKLEDSAVYLCASSQWDTANTGELFFGEGSRLTVL.

V usage is TRBV4-1 and J usage is TRBJ2-7; D is possibly TRBD2 (5 bases). V lost 4 bases, J lost 3 bases, and 13 bases lay in between. CDR1 and CDR2 from the germline V gene are MGHRA and YSYEKL. The CDR3 length is 14 residues. CDR3 sequence reads: CASSLLWTGYEQYF. The DNA of the CDR3 is TGCGCCAGCAGCCTGCTGTGGACTGGCTACGAGCAGTACTTC.

The chain employs TRBV5-4 and TRBJ1-1, with 7 positions matching TRBD1. The V and J ends lost 4 bases and 0 bases, in that order; junction bases with no gene match: 9. This CDR3 is built from 16 residues. Germline V gene lookup returns CDR1 SGHNT and CDR2 YYREEE (reference sequence). The CDR3 loop reads CASSGTGQHMNTEAFF. Written as DNA, the CDR3 is TGTGCCAGCAGCGGAACGGGACAGCACATGAACACTGAAGCTTTCTTT.

The CDR3 DNA is TGCGCCAGCAGCGCCGCCAGGGGGCGCGGATACGAGCAGTACTTC. Protein: CASSAARGRGYEQYF. This chain joins TRBV5-1 and TRBJ2-7; 8 bases line up with TRBD1. The germline V gene encodes CDR1 SGHRS and CDR2 YFSETQ. Germline trimming cut 4 bases from V and 4 bases from J; bases unmatched to any gene: 10. The CDR3 is made up of 15 amino acids.

The V gene is TRBV2, the J gene TRBJ2-6; TRBD2 is a possible D gene (5 bases). This CDR3 is 16 amino acids long. The V gene's germline CDR1 is SNHLY and CDR2 FYNNEI. Trimming stripped 7 bases from V and 1 base from J, with 14 bases between. The CDR3 sequence: CASTSRRVSGANVLTF. CDR3 nucleotides: TGTGCCAGCACCTCCAGGCGGGTGTCTGGGGCCAACGTCCTGACTTTC.

This chain uses TRBV19 with TRBJ1-5; TRBD1 aligns across 7 bases. Germline loops: CDR1 LNHDA, CDR2 SQIVND (reference sequence). This CDR3 spans 14 amino acids. V was clipped by 10 bases and J by 8 bases; unmatched bases: 14. The CDR3 DNA reads TGTGCCACCCTCGAGACAGGGTGGGATGAGCCCCAGCATTTT. This translates into CATLETGWDEPQHF. Complete variable domain (other parts from reference TRBV19 and TRBJ1-5): DGGITQSPKYLFRKEGQNVTLSCEQNLNHDAMYWYRQDPGQGLRLIYYSQIVNDFQKGDIAEGYSVSREKKESFPLTVTSAQKNPTAFYLCATLETGWDEPQHFGDGTRLSIL.

The chain recombines TRBV27 with TRBJ2-3; D uncertain. The CDR3 is 17 amino acids. V shed 0 bases and J shed 1 base, with 14 bases lying between them. From germline, CDR1 is MNHEY and CDR2 SMNVEV (reference sequence). This chain's CDR3 is CASSLSSVGGGTDTQYF. Here the CDR3 DNA reads TGTGCCAGCAGTTTATCTTCCGTGGGCGGTGGCACAGATACGCAGTATTTT.

Only one count was recorded for this clone. Other DNA sequences of this sample code for an identical CDR3. The chain is built from TRBV27 and TRBJ2-7, with 9 bases that match TRBD1. Trimming took 5 bases from V and 4 from J; bases not matched to a gene: 6. CDR3 size: 14 residues. CDR1 is MNHEY and CDR2 is SMNVEV in the germline V gene (reference sequence). The CDR3 DNA reads TGTGCCAGCAGTCTGGGACAGGGAGGGTACGAGCAGTACTTC. It is translated as CASSLGQGGYEQYF.

This clone was counted between two and nine times. The genes are TRBV4-1 and TRBJ2-3; 7 bases are a match to TRBD1. The CDR3 spans 13 residues. Germline V gives CDR1 MGHRA, CDR2 YSYEKL. The trim removed 2 bases at V and 8 bases at J, leaving 4 bases unmatched. The CDR3 here is CASSQPTGTTQYF. The DNA of the CDR3 is TGCGCCAGCAGCCAACCGACAGGGACTACGCAGTATTTT.